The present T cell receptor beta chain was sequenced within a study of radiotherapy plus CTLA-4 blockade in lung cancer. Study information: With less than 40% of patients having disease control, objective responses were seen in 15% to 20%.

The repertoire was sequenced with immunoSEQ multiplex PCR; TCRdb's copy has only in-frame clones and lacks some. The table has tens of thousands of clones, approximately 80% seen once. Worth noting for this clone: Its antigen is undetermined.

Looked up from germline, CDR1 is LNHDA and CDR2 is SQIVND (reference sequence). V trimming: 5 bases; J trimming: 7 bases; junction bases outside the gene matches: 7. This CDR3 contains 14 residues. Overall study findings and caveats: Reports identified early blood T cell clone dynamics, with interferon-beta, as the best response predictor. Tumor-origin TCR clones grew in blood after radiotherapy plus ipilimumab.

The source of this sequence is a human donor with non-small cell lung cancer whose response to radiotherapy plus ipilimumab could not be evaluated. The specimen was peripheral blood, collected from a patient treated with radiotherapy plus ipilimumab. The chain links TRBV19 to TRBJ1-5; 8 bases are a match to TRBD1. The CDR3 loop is CASSPGQGIQPQHF. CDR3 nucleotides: TGTGCCAGTAGTCCCGGACAGGGTATCCAGCCCCAGCATTTT.